These 16 T cell receptor beta chains were all obtained from the same sample, sequenced in a study of CD8 T cells in Susac syndrome. It was with random hexamers that roughly 0.45 to 1 ug RNA was reverse transcribed. TCRdb reanalysed the immunoSEQ multiplex PCR reads using MiXCR and keeps one entry per CDR3 protein. The sample lists 140,000 to 150,000 distinct CDR3 sequences; around 94% were seen once. The sample taken for sequencing was CD4+ T cells from PBMCs. The receptors here all came from a human donor in good health.

The gene calls are TRBV5-1 and TRBJ2-5; TRBD1 matches 7 bases. Germline CDR1 is SGHRS and CDR2 is YFSETQ. The trim removed 2 bases at V and 4 bases at J, leaving 5 bases unmatched. This CDR3 spans 14 amino acids. This CDR3 reads CASSFEGAGETQYF. The CDR3 bases are TGCGCCAGCAGCTTCGAGGGGGCTGGAGAGACCCAGTACTTC. The whole variable domain, filled in from reference TRBV5-1 and TRBJ2-5, reads KAGVTQTPRYLIKTRGQQVTLSCSPISGHRSVSWYQQTPGQGLQFLFEYFSETQRNKGNFPGRFSGRQFSNSRSEMNVSTLELGDSALYLCASSFEGAGETQYFGPGTRLLVL.

This sequence joins TRBV28 and TRBJ2-7; D is unclear. Germline assignment: CDR1 MDHEN and CDR2 SYDVKM. Trimming removed 5 bases at V and 3 bases at J, with 20 bases between. CDR3 size: 16 residues. This CDR3 reads CASSAPVPKGRYEQYF. The CDR3 nucleotides read TGTGCCAGCAGTGCACCGGTCCCAAAGGGCCGCTACGAGCAGTACTTC.

The CDR3 nucleotides are TGTGCCAGCAGCTTCATCCGGGACCTAGGTGAAGCTTTCTTT. As protein: CASSFIRDLGEAFF. This rearrangement joins TRBV7-9 to TRBJ1-1; D is possibly TRBD1 (5 bases). Per germline, CDR1 SEHNR and CDR2 FQNEAQ (reference sequence). With 3 bases removed from V and 7 bases from J, the gap between germline ends came to 15 bases. This CDR3 has 14 residues.

The chain has TRBV7-9 and TRBJ2-1; D uncertain. The CDR3 is made up of 12 amino acids. Per the germline V gene, CDR1 is SEHNR and CDR2 is FQNEAQ (reference sequence). V shed 0 bases and J shed 12 bases, with 9 bases lying between them. The DNA of the CDR3 is TGTGCCAGCAGCTTAGCGGAAGCCGCGCAGTTCTTC. Protein: CASSLAEAAQFF.

V usage is TRBV27 and J usage is TRBJ2-3; D call uncertain. The germline V gene has CDR1 MNHEY and CDR2 SMNVEV (reference sequence). The CDR3 has 14 residues. V was trimmed by 4 bases and J by 5 bases, leaving 13 bases between them. The CDR3 DNA reads TGTGCCAGCAGTTCTCCTCCTCTTGAAGATACGCAGTATTTT. Protein: CASSSPPLEDTQYF.

This chain joins TRBV7-8 and TRBJ2-7; the match to TRBD2 covers 7 bases. Germline V gives CDR1 SGHVS, CDR2 FQNEAQ. This CDR3 region has 17 residues. With V trimmed by 0 bases and J by 2 bases, 10 bases remained unmatched. The CDR3 reads CASSLAFGGGFPYEQYF. The CDR3, as DNA: TGTGCCAGCAGCTTAGCGTTCGGGGGAGGGTTCCCCTACGAGCAGTACTTC.

V is TRBV18 and J is TRBJ2-7; 8 bases are shared with TRBD2. The CDR3 consists of 14 residues. Germline CDR1 reads KGHSH; CDR2 reads LQKENI. Unmatched junction bases numbered 8, after V lost 4 bases and J lost 6 bases. CDR3 amino acids: CASSHVEGLGEQYF. The CDR3, as DNA: TGTGCCAGCTCACATGTCGAGGGACTAGGCGAGCAGTACTTC.

The V call is TRBV3-1, the J call TRBJ1-4; tentative D call: TRBD1 (5 bases). V lost 4 bases and J 5 bases, leaving 11 bases between the germline ends. The CDR3 runs 14 residues. The germline V gene has CDR1 LGHDT and CDR2 YNNKEL (reference sequence). CDR3 bases: TGTGCCAGCAGCCTGGGGACCTCGAATGAAAAACTGTTTTTT. Translating gives CASSLGTSNEKLFF.

In nucleotides, the CDR3 is TGCGCCAGCAGACCGACACCGTCTCGGGGAAACACTGAAGCTTTCTTT. Encoded protein: CASRPTPSRGNTEAFF. J is TRBJ1-1 and V is TRBV4-1; D gene unclear. Deletions cut 6 bases from V and 2 bases from J, with 19 bases between. The length of the CDR3 is 16 residues. Germline values: CDR1 MGHRA, CDR2 YSYEKL.

V is TRBV20-1 and J is TRBJ2-7; 10 bases fit TRBD2. The CDR3 is 14 residues long. Per germline, CDR1 DFQATT and CDR2 SNEGSKA (reference sequence). V shed 6 bases and J 2 bases; nucleotides not matched to a gene: 7. The CDR3, as DNA: TGCAGTGCACCCAGCGGGAGGGCCCCCTACGAGCAGTACTTC. Translation gives CSAPSGRAPYEQYF.

The rearrangement links TRBV29-1 to TRBJ2-3, with D maybe TRBD1 (5 bases). V was pared by 8 bases and J by 3 bases, with 12 bases between. In germline, CDR1 is SQVTM, CDR2 ANQGSEA. The CDR3 length is 12 residues. CDR3 region: CSTTVVTDTQYF. The CDR3 nucleotides are TGCAGCACGACAGTCGTTACAGATACGCAGTATTTT.

The V call is TRBV5-1, the J call TRBJ2-3; the match to TRBD1 covers 7 bases. The CDR3 is made up of 15 amino acids. Germline CDR1 reads SGHRS; CDR2 reads YFSETQ. After removal of 4 bases from V and 2 bases from J, the junction contained 7 bases not matched to a gene. DNA of the CDR3: TGCGCCAGCAGCCAAAAACAGGGGCACACAGATACGCAGTATTTT. Protein product: CASSQKQGHTDTQYF.

This chain links TRBV30 with TRBJ2-1; 7 bases agree with TRBD2. The CDR3 consists of 16 residues. The V and J ends lost 0 bases and 2 bases, in that order; junction bases with no gene match: 7. CDR1 and CDR2 (germline): GTSNPN, SVGIG (reference sequence). The CDR3 region is CAWSVPFAGAYNEQFF. For the CDR3, the DNA is TGTGCCTGGAGTGTACCTTTTGCGGGAGCCTACAATGAGCAGTTCTTC.

This clonotype was seen a single time. The chain links TRBV1 to TRBJ2-1; TRBD2, the D gene given by the table, was not confirmed from the DNA. TRBV1 is a listed pseudogene. The CDR3 length is 17 residues. In DNA form, the CDR3 reads TGCACCAGCAGCCTCCTCGTGAGCAAGCGGGAGGGAGATGAGCAGTTCTTC. Amino acid sequence: CTSSLLVSKREGDEQFF.

This chain uses TRBV20-1 with TRBJ2-3; TRBD2 matches 7 bases. The CDR3 has 15 amino acids. Germline V gene data show CDR1 as DFQATT and CDR2 as SNEGSKA (reference sequence). Trimming cost V 3 bases and J 2 bases; bases outside gene matches: 8. The CDR3 loop is CSARMPSGLTDTQYF. Written as DNA, the CDR3 is TGCAGTGCTAGGATGCCTAGCGGACTCACAGATACGCAGTATTTT.

The gene calls are TRBV24-1 and TRBJ2-3, with TRBD1 identical over 8 bases. This CDR3 has 16 amino acids. The V gene's germline CDR1 is KGHDR and CDR2 SFDVKD. After removal of 4 bases from V and 2 bases from J, the junction contained 7 bases not matched to a gene. The CDR3 DNA is TGTGCCACCAGTGACCCTGGGACAGGAGACACAGATACGCAGTATTTT. Translated: CATSDPGTGDTDTQYF.